The 3 T cell receptor beta chains given below trace back to one sample, sequenced in a study of OX40 agonist ivuxolimab in advanced cancers. The repertoire was sequenced with immunoSEQ multiplex PCR; TCRdb's copy has only in-frame clones and lacks some. Of about 50,000 clones in the sample, about four fifths are singletons; the top ten hold 0.6% to 0.8%. The sample here was CD4+ or CD8+ T cells sorted from blood, taken in a trial of the OX40 agonist ivuxolimab. The source of these receptors is an adult with an advanced solid tumor such as melanoma, head and neck, liver or kidney cancer.

The chain combines TRBV7-9 with TRBJ2-2; no clear D gene. The CDR3 contains 12 residues. CDR1 SEHNR and CDR2 FQNEAQ come from the germline V gene (reference sequence). Trimming took off 4 bases at V and 4 bases at J, with 4 bases between the two ends. This CDR3 is CASSSLTGELFF. The DNA of the CDR3 is TGTGCCAGCAGCTCCCTCACCGGGGAGCTGTTTTTT. Variable domain in full (rest from reference TRBV7-9 and TRBJ2-2): DTGVSQNPRHKITKRGQNVTFRCDPISEHNRLYWYRQTLGQGPEFLTYFQNEAQLEKSRLLSDRFSAERPKGSFSTLEIQRTEQGDSAMYLCASSSLTGELFFGEGSRLTVL.

The chain joins TRBV6-5 to TRBJ2-7; D perhaps matches TRBD2 (6 bases). The germline V gene encodes CDR1 MNHEY and CDR2 SVGAGI. V was pared by 7 bases and J by 3 bases, with 7 bases between. The CDR3 contains 11 residues. CDR3 sequence (DNA): TGTGCCAGCAAGACTAGCTACGAGCAGTACTTC. It specifies CASKTSYEQYF.

The genes are TRBV5-4 and TRBJ2-5, with 7 bases fitting TRBD1. V gave up 0 bases and J gave up 7 bases; unmatched junction bases: 3. This CDR3 is built from 13 residues. Germline CDR1 and CDR2: SGHNT and YYREEE (reference sequence). The CDR3 DNA reads TGTGCCAGCAGCTTGGCCCGGGACAGGACCCAGTACTTC. Encoded protein: CASSLARDRTQYF.